Presented here are 16 T cell receptor beta chains from one specimen sequenced in a study of blood T cell repertoires in COVID-19. Some clones are missing from TCRdb's copy, which holds only in-frame ones; the method was immunoSEQ multiplex PCR. The sample includes over 120,000 clones, 75% to 90% seen only once; the top ten take about 3.5%. The sequenced sample consisted of peripheral blood. The receptors here all came from an older man who had recovered from COVID-19.

The V and J genes are TRBV27 and TRBJ1-2; 11 bases fit TRBD1. The V gene's germline CDR1 is MNHEY and CDR2 SMNVEV (reference sequence). The ends lost 5 bases at V and 0 bases at J; junction bases unmatched: 8. The CDR3 contains 17 residues. The CDR3 sequence: CASSGQGASAPNYGYTF. Written as DNA, the CDR3 is TGTGCCAGCAGTGGACAGGGGGCGTCAGCTCCTAACTATGGCTACACCTTC.

The chain couples TRBV5-1 to TRBJ2-5; 10 bases are shared with TRBD2. Unmatched junction bases numbered 21, after V lost 5 bases and J lost 5 bases. CDR1 and CDR2 from the germline V gene are SGHRS and YFSETQ. The length of the CDR3 is 19 residues. CDR3 in amino acids: CASSLTSGTTNNYGETQYF. As DNA, the CDR3 is TGCGCCAGCAGTCTAACTAGCGGGACAACCAACAACTACGGGGAGACCCAGTACTTC.

The rearrangement uses TRBV5-1 and TRBJ2-7; no reliable D call. V was pared by 0 bases and J by 2 bases, with 9 bases between. Germline CDR1 is SGHRS and CDR2 is YFSETQ. The CDR3 consists of 14 residues. The chain's CDR3 is CASSLDPGPYEQYF. The CDR3 DNA sequence: TGCGCCAGCAGCTTGGATCCTGGCCCCTACGAGCAGTACTTC.

The chain has TRBV4-1 and TRBJ2-1, with D tentatively TRBD2 (5 bases). Between the trimmed V and J ends, which lost 5 bases and 8 bases, there was a span of 16 bases. CDR3 length: 14 amino acids. Germline V CDR1 and CDR2: MGHRA, YSYEKL. The CDR3 is CASSGERLGDEQFF. CDR3 DNA sequence: TGCGCCAGCAGCGGGGAGCGGCTGGGCGATGAGCAGTTCTTC.

This clone was observed once. The chain combines TRBV2 with TRBJ2-1; weak D call: TRBD2 (5 bases). V was shortened by 5 bases and J by 9 bases, with 14 bases between the two germline ends. The germline V gene has CDR1 SNHLY and CDR2 FYNNEI. The CDR3 covers 13 residues. The CDR3 bases are TGTGCCAGCAGTAGGAGCCGGGATGGTGAGCAGTTCTTC. This encodes CASSRSRDGEQFF.

V usage is TRBV19 and J usage is TRBJ2-3, with 10 bases fitting TRBD2. The CDR3 consists of 18 residues. Unmatched junction bases numbered 11, after V lost 5 bases and J lost 0 bases. CDR1 is LNHDA and CDR2 is SQIVND in the germline V gene (reference sequence). Here the CDR3 DNA reads TGTGCCAGTAGTCCTATAGCGGGGGGCCGTAACAGCACAGATACGCAGTATTTT. It translates to CASSPIAGGRNSTDTQYF.

This clone came up once. The gene calls are TRBV28 and TRBJ1-1, with 11 bases identical to TRBD1. Per germline, CDR1 MDHEN and CDR2 SYDVKM. V shed 6 bases, J shed 4 bases, and the junction held 1 base outside the gene matches. The CDR3 covers 13 residues. DNA of the CDR3: TGTGCCAGCAGGGGGACAGGGGGCACTGAAGCTTTCTTT. The encoded protein is CASRGTGGTEAFF.

This clone appeared a few times. The V call is TRBV30, the J call TRBJ2-3; no clear D. Between the trimmed V and J ends, which lost 1 base and 0 bases, there was a span of 5 bases. CDR1 and CDR2 (germline): GTSNPN, SVGIG (reference sequence). The CDR3 runs to 13 residues. The CDR3 DNA reads TGTGCCTGGAGTGGGGCTAGCACAGATACGCAGTATTTT. Protein product: CAWSGASTDTQYF.

This clone came up a few times. CDR3 sequence: CASTRVYSTNQPQHF. CDR3 nucleotides: TGCGCCAGCACCAGGGTCTACAGTACAAATCAGCCCCAGCATTTT. The chain employs TRBV4-1 and TRBJ1-5, with D maybe TRBD1 (5 bases). The CDR3 is made up of 15 amino acids. CDR1 MGHRA and CDR2 YSYEKL come from the germline V gene. The germline V and J ends were trimmed by 7 bases and 4 bases, with 17 bases remaining between them.

The rearrangement uses TRBV5-1 and TRBJ1-5; D is possibly TRBD1 (6 bases). This CDR3 has 15 residues. Germline lookup yields CDR1 SGHRS and CDR2 YFSETQ. V was pared by 0 bases and J by 6 bases, with 13 bases between. The CDR3 spells CASSLGTGRVQPQHF. The CDR3 DNA follows: TGCGCCAGCAGCTTGGGAACAGGGAGGGTTCAGCCCCAGCATTTT.

The rearrangement uses TRBV27 and TRBJ2-7; TRBD2 aligns across 14 bases. From germline, CDR1 is MNHEY and CDR2 SMNVEV (reference sequence). CDR3 length equals 15 residues. V lost 5 bases, J lost 5 bases, and 5 bases stayed unmatched. CDR3 region: CASSPGLAGVNEQYF. CDR3 nucleotide sequence: TGTGCCAGCAGTCCGGGACTAGCGGGAGTCAACGAGCAGTACTTC.

This clone was recorded once. The chain carries TRBV7-8 and TRBJ2-1; 8 bases align to TRBD2. Germline trimming cut 3 bases from V and 9 bases from J; bases unmatched to any gene: 13. This CDR3 spans 16 amino acids. Germline V CDR1 and CDR2: SGHVS, FQNEAQ. CDR3 coding DNA: TGTGCCAGCAGCTTGACGGGAGGGCCCCCTCGGGGTGAGCAGTTCTTC. Translating gives CASSLTGGPPRGEQFF. The full variable domain, completed using reference TRBV7-8 and TRBJ2-1, is GAGVSQSPRYKVAKRGQDVALRCDPISGHVSLFWYQQALGQGPEFLTYFQNEAQLDKSGLPSDRFFAERPEGSVSTLKIQRTQQEDSAVYLCASSLTGGPPRGEQFFGPGTRLTVL.

The gene calls are TRBV11-3 and TRBJ2-1; 8 bases agree with TRBD1. CDR1 and CDR2 from the germline V gene are SGHNT and YENEEA. V gave up 5 bases and J gave up 3 bases; unmatched junction bases: 6. This CDR3 comprises 15 residues. This CDR3 is CASSRRQGNYNEQFF. CDR3 nucleotides: TGTGCCAGCAGCCGAAGACAGGGGAACTACAATGAGCAGTTCTTC.

This rearrangement joins TRBV18 to TRBJ2-1; TRBD2 agrees at 13 bases. Germline lookup yields CDR1 KGHSH and CDR2 LQKENI. The ends lost 8 bases at V and 6 bases at J; junction bases unmatched: 7. The CDR3 runs 15 residues. The CDR3 sequence is CASPTGLAGTNEQFF. CDR3 nucleotides: TGTGCCAGCCCAACGGGACTAGCGGGAACCAATGAGCAGTTCTTC.

The J gene is TRBJ2-1, the V gene TRBV24-1; D uncertain. This CDR3 comprises 14 residues. CDR1 and CDR2 from the germline V gene are KGHDR and SFDVKD. Deletions cut 4 bases from V and 9 bases from J, with 15 bases between. Written as DNA, the CDR3 is TGTGCCACCAGTGAGTCACTTGTCGGCGGTGAGCAGTTCTTC. Translation gives CATSESLVGGEQFF.

The genes are TRBV7-9 and TRBJ2-3; the match to TRBD1 covers 9 bases. Germline V gene lookup returns CDR1 SEHNR and CDR2 FQNEAQ (reference sequence). With 5 bases clipped from V and 2 bases from J, the junction kept 5 bases outside the gene matches. This CDR3 has 15 amino acids. The CDR3 coding sequence is TGTGCCAGCAGCCGACGGACAGGGGTCACAGATACGCAGTATTTT. Translation gives CASSRRTGVTDTQYF.